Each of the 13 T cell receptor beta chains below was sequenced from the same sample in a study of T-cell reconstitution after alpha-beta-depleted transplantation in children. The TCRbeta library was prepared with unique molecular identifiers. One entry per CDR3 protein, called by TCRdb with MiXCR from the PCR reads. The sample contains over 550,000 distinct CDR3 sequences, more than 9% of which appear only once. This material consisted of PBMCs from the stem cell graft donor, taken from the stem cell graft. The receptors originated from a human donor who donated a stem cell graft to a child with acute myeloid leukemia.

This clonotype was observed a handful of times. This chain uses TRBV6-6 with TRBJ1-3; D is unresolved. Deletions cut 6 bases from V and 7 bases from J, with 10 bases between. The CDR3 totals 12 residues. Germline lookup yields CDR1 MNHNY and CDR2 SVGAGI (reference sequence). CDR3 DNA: TGTGCCAGCAGCTGGGCCCCGAACACCATATATTTT. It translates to CASSWAPNTIYF.

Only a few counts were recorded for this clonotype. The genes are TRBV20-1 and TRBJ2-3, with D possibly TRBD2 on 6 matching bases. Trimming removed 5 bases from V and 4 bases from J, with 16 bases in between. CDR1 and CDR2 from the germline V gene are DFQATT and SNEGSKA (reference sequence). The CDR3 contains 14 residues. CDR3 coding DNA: TGCAGTGCTCCCCTGGGCGGGAAAGCAGATACGCAGTATTTT. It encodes CSAPLGGKADTQYF.

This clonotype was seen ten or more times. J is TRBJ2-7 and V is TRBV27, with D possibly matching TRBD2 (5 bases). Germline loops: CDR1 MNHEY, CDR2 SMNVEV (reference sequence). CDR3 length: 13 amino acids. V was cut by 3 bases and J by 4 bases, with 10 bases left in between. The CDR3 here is CASSLSGKYEQYF. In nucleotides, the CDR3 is TGTGCCAGCAGTTTGTCGGGGAAATACGAGCAGTACTTC.

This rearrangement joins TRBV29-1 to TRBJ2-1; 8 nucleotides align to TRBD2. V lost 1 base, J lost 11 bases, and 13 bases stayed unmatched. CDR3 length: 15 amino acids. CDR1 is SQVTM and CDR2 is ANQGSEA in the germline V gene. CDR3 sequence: CSVEAGAGARVQQFF. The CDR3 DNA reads TGCAGCGTTGAAGCGGGAGCGGGAGCGCGTGTACAGCAGTTCTTC.

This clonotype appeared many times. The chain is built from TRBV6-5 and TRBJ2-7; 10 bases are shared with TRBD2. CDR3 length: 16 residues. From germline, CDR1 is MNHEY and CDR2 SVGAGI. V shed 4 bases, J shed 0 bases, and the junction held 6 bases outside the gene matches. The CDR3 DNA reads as TGTGCCAGCAGTTCCCCGGCTAGCGGGGGCTCCTACGAGCAGTACTTC. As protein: CASSSPASGGSYEQYF.

CDR3 DNA: TGCGCCAGCAGCTTGGCCAGTAGGACAGGGCAAGAGACCCAGTACTTC. This codes for CASSLASRTGQETQYF. This chain links TRBV5-1 with TRBJ2-5; 8 nucleotides line up with TRBD1. The ends lost 0 bases at V and 2 bases at J; junction bases unmatched: 6. This CDR3 has 16 amino acids. CDR1 is SGHRS, CDR2 YFSETQ, per germline.

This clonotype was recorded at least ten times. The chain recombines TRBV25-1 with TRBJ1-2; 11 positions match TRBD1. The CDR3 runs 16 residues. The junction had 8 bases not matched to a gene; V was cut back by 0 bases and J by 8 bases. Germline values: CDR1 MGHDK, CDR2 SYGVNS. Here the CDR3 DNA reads TGTGCCAGCAGTGAATACGGGGGGACAGGGGGAGGAGGCTACACCTTC. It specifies CASSEYGGTGGGGYTF.

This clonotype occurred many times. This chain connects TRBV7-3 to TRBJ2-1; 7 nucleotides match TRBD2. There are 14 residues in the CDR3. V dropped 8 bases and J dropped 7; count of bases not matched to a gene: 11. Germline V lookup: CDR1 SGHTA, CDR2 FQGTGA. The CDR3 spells CASSPLGGGNEQFF. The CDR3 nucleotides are TGTGCCAGCTCACCCCTCGGGGGAGGGAATGAGCAGTTCTTC.

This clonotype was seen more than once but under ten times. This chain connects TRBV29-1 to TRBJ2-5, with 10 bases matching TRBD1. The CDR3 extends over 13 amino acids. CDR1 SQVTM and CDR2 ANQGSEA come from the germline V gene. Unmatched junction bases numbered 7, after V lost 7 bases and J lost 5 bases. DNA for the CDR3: TGCAGCGCCTGGACAGGGGGGACGGAGACCCAGTACTTC. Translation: CSAWTGGTETQYF.

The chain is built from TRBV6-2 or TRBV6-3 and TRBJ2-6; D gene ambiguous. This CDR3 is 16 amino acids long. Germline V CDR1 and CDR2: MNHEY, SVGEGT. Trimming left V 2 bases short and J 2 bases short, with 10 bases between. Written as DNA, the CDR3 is TGTGCCAGCAGTTACCGCCGCCGACCTGGGGCCAACGTCCTGACTTTC. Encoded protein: CASSYRRRPGANVLTF.

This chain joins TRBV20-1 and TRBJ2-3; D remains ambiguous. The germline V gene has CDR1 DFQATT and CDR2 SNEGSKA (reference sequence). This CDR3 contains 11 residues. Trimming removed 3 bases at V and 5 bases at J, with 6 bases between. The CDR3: CSARKEDTQYF. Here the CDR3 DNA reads TGCAGTGCTAGGAAAGAAGATACGCAGTATTTT.

In nucleotides, the CDR3 is TGTGCCAGCTCACCACAGGGGCGCGAGTTGGGCTCGCAGTATTTT. Encoded protein: CASSPQGRELGSQYF. V gene TRBV18 combines with J gene TRBJ2-3; D is perhaps TRBD1 (5 bases). Trimming removed 1 base from V and 10 bases from J, with 18 bases in between. This CDR3 is 15 amino acids long. Germline V gives CDR1 KGHSH, CDR2 LQKENI.

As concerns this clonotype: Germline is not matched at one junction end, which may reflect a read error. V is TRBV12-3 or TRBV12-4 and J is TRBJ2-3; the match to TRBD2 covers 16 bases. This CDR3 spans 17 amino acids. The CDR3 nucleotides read TGTGCCAGCAGACTCCGACAGGGGACTAGCGGGAGGGATACGCAGTACTTT. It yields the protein CASRLRQGTSGRDTQYF.